Listed here are 27 T cell receptor beta chains from one sample, sequenced in a study of vaccination and CD4 T cells after COVID-19 (dated by TCRdb to 2021 to 2024). Library preparation employed PCR. Sequencing was performed on an Illumina iSeq 100. TCR sequencing of DNA from cultured CD4+ T cells used the Oncomine TCR Beta short-read assay at the Johns Hopkins FTIC core. The public reads were quality trimmed at Q25 with fastp and then assembled into clones with MiXCR by TCRdb, keeping productive beta chains. Every CDR3 protein is listed once, alongside the most common genes and DNA of its rows. The sample data list approximately 12,000 distinct CDR3 sequences, and roughly 60% of these were observed just once. The biggest ten clones account for under 15% of the sample. These TCRs' antigens remain unknown. This specimen's treatment or condition label, per the study, means: roughly nine-day PBMC culture with coronavirus spike peptide pools or control peptides (ViraFEST assay).

Sample: CD4+ T cells from blood, cultured in vitro. The receptors here all came from a human donor who had recovered from COVID-19.

The J gene is TRBJ1-2, the V gene TRBV30; D unresolved. CDR3 size: 12 residues. Trimming removed 8 bases at V and 2 bases at J, with 12 bases between. Germline CDR1 and CDR2: GTSNPN and SVGIG (reference sequence). The CDR3, as DNA: TGTGCCGAAAGGACCGCAAACTATGGCTACACCTTC. It specifies CAERTANYGYTF.

This sequence joins TRBV20-1 and TRBJ2-7; the match to TRBD1 covers 7 bases. From germline, CDR1 is DFQATT and CDR2 SNEGSKA (reference sequence). Losses at the gene ends were 8 bases for V and 0 bases for J; bases not matched to a gene: 10. CDR3 length equals 14 residues. The CDR3 spells CSQIGGSTSYEQYF. CDR3 nucleotides: TGCAGTCAAATAGGGGGCTCCACCTCCTACGAGCAGTACTTC.

This chain connects TRBV2 to TRBJ2-7; possible D gene TRBD1, 5 bases. The CDR3 length is 14 residues. V lost 10 bases, J lost 4 bases, and 20 bases lay in between. Germline CDR1 SNHLY, CDR2 FYNNEI. CDR3 nucleotides: TGTGCCACCCCCCCCCGCGGCAGGGATTACGAGCAGTACTTC. This encodes CATPPRGRDYEQYF. The full variable domain, in which reference TRBV2 and TRBJ2-7 provide the parts outside the CDR3, is EPEVTQTPSHQVTQMGQEVILRCVPISNHLYFYWYRQILGQKVEFLVSFYNNEISEKSEIFDDQFSVERPDGSNFTLKIRSTKLEDSAMYFCATPPRGRDYEQYFGPGTRLTVT.

This chain uses TRBV10-3 with TRBJ2-3, with TRBD1 identical over 8 bases. V was clipped by 1 base and J by 1 base; unmatched bases: 4. CDR3 length equals 16 residues. Germline V gene sequence: CDR1 ENHRY, CDR2 SYGVKD. This CDR3 is CAISEYSTGGTDTQYF. The CDR3 DNA sequence: TGTGCCATCAGTGAGTATTCGACAGGGGGCACAGATACGCAGTATTTT.

This clonotype was seen only a few times. The chain employs TRBV6-2 or TRBV6-3 and TRBJ1-5; no reliable D call. V lost 6 bases and J 7 bases, leaving 13 bases between the germline ends. The CDR3 extends over 13 amino acids. Germline CDR1 and CDR2: MNHEY and SVGEGT. The CDR3 here is CASRSVGLQPQHF. The CDR3 bases are TGTGCCAGCAGATCAGTCGGTTTGCAGCCCCAGCATTTT.

The genes are TRBV21-1 and TRBJ2-3; the table's TRBD1 call for D was not verified on the DNA. TRBV21-1 is flagged as a pseudogene. The CDR3 covers 15 residues. CDR3 protein: CASSNPGAFTDTQYF. CDR3 nucleotide sequence: TGTGCCAGCAGCAACCCCGGAGCCTTCACAGATACGCAGTATTTT.

The chain is built from TRBV20-1 and TRBJ2-5, with 10 bases lining up with TRBD2. The germline CDR1 and CDR2 sequences are DFQATT and SNEGSKA (reference sequence). CDR3 length: 13 residues. Germline trimming cut 1 base from V and 4 bases from J; bases unmatched to any gene: 0. CDR3 in DNA: TGCAGTGCTAGAGGACTAGCGGGAGAGACCCAGTACTTC. It translates to CSARGLAGETQYF.

The rearrangement links TRBV5-1 to TRBJ2-7; D remains ambiguous. This CDR3 comprises 12 residues. Between the trimmed V and J ends, which lost 5 bases and 6 bases, there was a span of 12 bases. Germline V lookup: CDR1 SGHRS, CDR2 YFSETQ. The CDR3 loop is CASRPRLSEQYF. As DNA, the CDR3 is TGCGCCAGCAGGCCCCGCCTTTCCGAGCAGTACTTC.

A single count supports this clonotype. The chain joins TRBV7-9 to TRBJ2-3, with 10 bases that match TRBD2. Per germline, CDR1 SEHNR and CDR2 FQNEAQ (reference sequence). The V segment lost 5 bases and the J segment 0 bases; nucleotides outside the gene matches: 5. The CDR3 has 16 residues. The CDR3 sequence is CASSLGLAHSTDTQYF. The CDR3 DNA follows: TGTGCCAGCAGCCTGGGACTAGCGCATAGCACAGATACGCAGTATTTT.

The chain recombines TRBV7-2 with TRBJ2-5; 10 bases agree with TRBD2. This CDR3 region has 14 residues. Germline assignment: CDR1 SGHTA and CDR2 FQGNSA. With 5 bases clipped from V and 9 bases from J, the junction kept 9 bases outside the gene matches. CDR3 bases: TGTGCCAGCAGCGGGACTAGCGCCCTTTTGGCCCAGTACTTC. Translation gives CASSGTSALLAQYF.

The J gene is TRBJ1-6, the V gene TRBV6-1, with D unclear. The CDR3 is 15 residues long. Germline V gene lookup returns CDR1 MNHNS and CDR2 SASEGT. Trimming took off 0 bases at V and 5 bases at J, with 8 bases between the two ends. The CDR3 nucleotides read TGTGCCAGCAGTGAAGCTGCTTTTCATAATTCACCCCTCCACTTT. This encodes CASSEAAFHNSPLHF.

This clonotype was seen a few times. This rearrangement joins TRBV2 to TRBJ2-5; 10 bases are shared with TRBD2. Germline values: CDR1 SNHLY, CDR2 FYNNEI. This CDR3 has 22 residues. V was pared by 10 bases and J by 2 bases, with 31 bases of the junction left unmatched. The CDR3 DNA reads as TGTGCCACCAGGGGCCCTACACAGCTAGGGACTAGCGAAGTACAGGAACAAGAGACCCAGTACTTC. Translation: CATRGPTQLGTSEVQEQETQYF. The whole variable domain, filled in from reference TRBV2 and TRBJ2-5, reads EPEVTQTPSHQVTQMGQEVILRCVPISNHLYFYWYRQILGQKVEFLVSFYNNEISEKSEIFDDQFSVERPDGSNFTLKIRSTKLEDSAMYFCATRGPTQLGTSEVQEQETQYFGPGTRLLVL.

The table lists this clonotype with a few counts. V and J are TRBV2 and TRBJ1-6; 7 nucleotides line up with TRBD1. The germline V gene has CDR1 SNHLY and CDR2 FYNNEI. J gave up 7 bases and V 6 bases, and 9 bases lay outside the gene matches. This CDR3 is built from 15 residues. CDR3 region: CASSPQGVTNSPLHF. CDR3 bases: TGTGCCAGCAGCCCCCAGGGGGTGACAAATTCACCCCTCCACTTT.

This clonotype has just a few counts. V gene TRBV20-1 combines with J gene TRBJ2-3; 9 bases match TRBD2. In germline, CDR1 is DFQATT, CDR2 SNEGSKA (reference sequence). The CDR3 totals 16 residues. After removal of 6 bases from V and 4 bases from J, the junction contained 14 bases not matched to a gene. The CDR3 loop is CSALESGSGSSDTQYF. The CDR3 DNA is TGCAGTGCCCTTGAGTCAGGTAGCGGGAGCTCAGATACGCAGTATTTT.

The rearrangement uses TRBV6-5 and TRBJ2-3; either TRBD1 or TRBD2 may supply D (5 bases each). Trimming removed 1 base at V and 1 base at J, with 9 bases between. Germline assignment: CDR1 MNHEY and CDR2 SVGAGI. The CDR3 runs 15 residues. The CDR3 is CASSYWRGGTDTQYF. As DNA, the CDR3 is TGTGCCAGCAGTTACTGGAGAGGGGGCACAGATACGCAGTATTTT.

The chain has TRBV7-6 and TRBJ1-1, with 10 bases identical to TRBD1. V gave up 4 bases and J gave up 1 base; unmatched junction bases: 3. The CDR3 consists of 15 residues. Germline V gives CDR1 SGHVS, CDR2 FNYEAQ. CDR3 residues: CASSSRQGANTEAFF. Written as DNA, the CDR3 is TGTGCCAGCAGCTCTCGACAGGGGGCGAACACTGAAGCTTTCTTT.

This clonotype was counted once. A junction boundary mismatches the germline segment, possibly from a read error. The V and J genes are TRBV7-2 and TRBJ1-2, with D possibly TRBD1 on 5 matching bases. Germline loops: CDR1 SGHTA, CDR2 FQGNSA. The CDR3 sequence is 15 residues long. CDR3 amino acids: CASSLARDMGGGCTF. Here the CDR3 DNA reads TGTGCCAGCAGCTTAGCGCGAGATATGGGGGGTGGCTGCACCTTC. The whole variable domain, remainder taken from reference TRBV7-2 and TRBJ1-2, is GAGVSQSPSNKVTEKGKDVELRCDPISGHTALYWYRQSLGQGLEFLIYFQGNSAPDKSGLPSDRFSAERTGGSVSTLTIQRTQQEDSAVYLCASSLARDMGGGCTFGSGTRLTVV.

This clonotype is large (0.1 to 1%) within its sample. CDR3 sequence: CSAMDRSRRGNTIYF. The CDR3 coding sequence is TGCAGTGCTATGGACAGATCTCGGAGGGGAAACACCATATATTTT. This chain connects TRBV20-1 to TRBJ1-3; maybe TRBD1 (6 bases). The CDR3 spans 15 residues. Trimming left V 4 bases short and J 4 bases short, with 17 bases between. Per the germline V gene, CDR1 is DFQATT and CDR2 is SNEGSKA (reference sequence).

The V gene is TRBV20-1, the J gene TRBJ2-1; perhaps TRBD2 as D (5 bases). The CDR3 is 14 residues long. V was cut by 5 bases and J by 8 bases, with 19 bases left in between. CDR1 and CDR2 (germline): DFQATT, SNEGSKA (reference sequence). The CDR3 region is CSAPLAMVHDEQFF. CDR3 sequence (DNA): TGCAGTGCTCCTCTAGCAATGGTACACGATGAGCAGTTCTTC.

The J gene is TRBJ1-5, the V gene TRBV28; TRBD1 might be the D (5 bases). V lost 8 bases and J lost 2, with 22 bases in between. The CDR3 is 17 amino acids. The germline CDR1 and CDR2 sequences are MDHEN and SYDVKM. CDR3 in amino acids: CASRPISGIMGNQPQHF. The DNA for the CDR3 is TGTGCCAGCCGACCTATTTCAGGGATTATGGGCAATCAGCCCCAGCATTTT.

This chain links TRBV6-1 with TRBJ2-3; TRBD2 is a possible D gene (6 bases). In germline, CDR1 is MNHNS, CDR2 SASEGT. This CDR3 contains 12 residues. Trimming removed 7 bases at V and 9 bases at J, with 14 bases between. The CDR3, as DNA: TGTGCCAGCATGGGGGACTCCGTCACGCAGTATTTT. This sequence encodes CASMGDSVTQYF.

The genes are TRBV30 and TRBJ1-1; 8 nucleotides agree with TRBD1. The CDR3 consists of 18 residues. The V and J ends lost 4 bases and 0 bases, in that order; junction bases with no gene match: 16. Germline assignment: CDR1 GTSNPN and CDR2 SVGIG (reference sequence). CDR3 in amino acids: CAWMGLGQGDRLNTEAFF. The DNA of the CDR3 is TGTGCCTGGATGGGGTTAGGACAGGGAGACAGGTTGAACACTGAAGCTTTCTTT.

This clonotype was detected only a few times. This chain uses TRBV6-2 or TRBV6-3 with TRBJ1-5, with D possibly matching TRBD1 (5 bases). The CDR3 totals 14 residues. CDR1 is MNHEY, CDR2 SVGEGT, per germline. V was clipped by 0 bases and J by 6 bases, with 9 bases between them. The CDR3: CASSYSTDTQPQHF. CDR3 coding DNA: TGTGCCAGCAGTTACTCGACAGACACTCAGCCCCAGCATTTT.

The V gene is TRBV5-6, the J gene TRBJ2-7; the D gene is possibly TRBD2 (6 bases). There are 14 residues in the CDR3. Germline V lookup: CDR1 SGHDT, CDR2 YYEEEE. V was cut by 1 base and J by 1 base, with 9 bases left in between. The CDR3 nucleotides are TGTGCCAGCAGCTTGTACGGGAGTTCCTACGAGCAGTACTTC. Translation gives CASSLYGSSYEQYF.

This chain links TRBV10-3 with TRBJ1-1; D possibly corresponds to TRBD1 (6 bases). CDR1 and CDR2 (germline): ENHRY, SYGVKD. Trimming shortened V by 5 bases and J by 1 base, and 14 bases separated the two germline ends. The CDR3 contains 15 residues. As DNA, the CDR3 is TGTGCCATCAGTACCGGGACAAATACGAACACTGAAGCTTTCTTT. This codes for CAISTGTNTNTEAFF.

V usage is TRBV6-5 and J usage is TRBJ2-4, with D perhaps matching TRBD1 (6 bases). With 4 bases removed from V and 4 bases from J, the gap between germline ends came to 23 bases. This CDR3 has 18 residues. CDR1 is MNHEY and CDR2 is SVGAGI in the germline V gene. CDR3 protein: CASSSDSYSLSPKNIQYF. For the CDR3, the DNA is TGTGCCAGCAGTTCGGACAGCTATTCTCTATCCCCTAAAAACATTCAGTACTTC.

The V gene is TRBV6-5, the J gene TRBJ1-1; D remains unclear. Trimming left V 0 bases short and J 0 bases short, with 11 bases between. Germline loops: CDR1 MNHEY, CDR2 SVGAGI. The CDR3 sequence is 16 residues long. DNA of the CDR3: TGTGCCAGCAGTTACTCTTCCGACCCACTGAACACTGAAGCTTTCTTT. This gives the protein CASSYSSDPLNTEAFF.